The 23 T cell receptor beta chains in this list originate from one sample, sequenced in a study of blood T cell repertoires in COVID-19. The protocol was immunoSEQ multiplex PCR, while the TCRdb copy is restricted to in-frame clones and leaves out a portion. The sample consists of about 130,000 clones, about 76% of them appearing once. The sample taken for sequencing was peripheral blood. The receptors come from a man aged 80 or over with acute or convalescent COVID-19.

V gene TRBV7-9 combines with J gene TRBJ2-1; D call uncertain. CDR1 is SEHNR and CDR2 is FQNEAQ in the germline V gene (reference sequence). This CDR3 is built from 13 residues. With 7 bases removed from V and 6 bases from J, the gap between germline ends came to 13 bases. CDR3 nucleotides: TGTGCCAGCAACTCCCAGACACTCAATGAGCAGTTCTTC. Its translation is CASNSQTLNEQFF.

This clone was observed many times. The rearrangement uses TRBV11-2 and TRBJ2-7; D is perhaps TRBD1 (6 bases). V shed 5 bases and J shed 6 bases, with 17 bases lying between them. CDR1 and CDR2 (germline): SGHAT, FQNNGV. There are 14 residues in the CDR3. CDR3 sequence: CASSNRVAFVEQYF. The CDR3 nucleotides are TGTGCCAGCAGCAACAGGGTTGCCTTTGTCGAGCAGTACTTC.

This sequence joins TRBV29-1 and TRBJ2-1, with TRBD2 matching over 13 bases. J gave up 3 bases and V 7 bases, and 3 bases lay outside the gene matches. The germline V gene has CDR1 SQVTM and CDR2 ANQGSEA. This CDR3 is 14 amino acids long. This chain's CDR3 is CSGTSGGVYNEQFF. In DNA form, the CDR3 reads TGCAGCGGGACTAGCGGGGGTGTCTACAATGAGCAGTTCTTC.

The chain carries TRBV29-1 and TRBJ1-2, with 8 bases that match TRBD1. Looked up from germline, CDR1 is SQVTM and CDR2 is ANQGSEA. The CDR3 is 10 residues long. J gave up 7 bases and V 7 bases, and 2 bases lay outside the gene matches. The CDR3 bases are TGCAGCGCTGACAGGGGTGGCTACACCTTC. Translating gives CSADRGGYTF.

V usage is TRBV6-2 or TRBV6-3 and J usage is TRBJ2-6, with D unresolved. The CDR3 has 15 amino acids. Germline loops: CDR1 MNHEY, CDR2 SVGEGT. V was pared by 2 bases and J by 0 bases, with 5 bases between. The CDR3 loop reads CASSYAGSGANVLTF. In DNA form, the CDR3 reads TGTGCCAGCAGTTACGCAGGCTCTGGGGCCAACGTCCTGACTTTC.

CDR3: CASSGSWGGEQYF. The DNA for the CDR3 is TGTGCCAGCAGCGGCAGTTGGGGCGGCGAGCAGTACTTC. This chain joins TRBV9 and TRBJ2-7, with a tentative D call TRBD1 (5 bases). The CDR3 is 13 residues long. The ends were cut back, 3 bases at V and 6 bases at J, with 13 bases in the middle. Germline lookup yields CDR1 SGDLS and CDR2 YYNGEE.

This chain links TRBV6-2 or TRBV6-3 with TRBJ2-7; D uncertain. The CDR3 covers 13 residues. The V end was cut by 4 bases, the J end by 4 bases, with 11 bases between. Germline lookup yields CDR1 MNHEY and CDR2 SVGEGT. CDR3 sequence: CASSSQVGYEQYF. The CDR3 DNA sequence: TGTGCCAGCAGTTCCCAGGTCGGATACGAGCAGTACTTC.

The J gene is TRBJ2-7, the V gene TRBV7-2, with 10 bases identical to TRBD1. V dropped 4 bases and J dropped 4; count of bases not matched to a gene: 7. The CDR3 spans 15 residues. The germline gives CDR1 SGHTA, CDR2 FQGNSA. The CDR3 protein is CASSSNRDRGYEQYF. The CDR3 region has the DNA TGTGCCAGCAGCTCAAACCGGGACAGGGGTTACGAGCAGTACTTC.

This chain uses TRBV5-1 with TRBJ2-7; TRBD1 aligns across 7 bases. The CDR3 has 15 residues. Germline V gene lookup returns CDR1 SGHRS and CDR2 YFSETQ. V was pared by 2 bases and J by 6 bases, with 11 bases of the junction left unmatched. The CDR3 nucleotides are TGCGCCAGCAGCTTACTGACAGGGATATCCGGCGAGCAGTACTTC. Translation gives CASSLLTGISGEQYF.

The V and J genes are TRBV18 and TRBJ2-7; 8 positions agree with TRBD2. Looked up from germline, CDR1 is KGHSH and CDR2 is LQKENI. Germline trimming cut 3 bases from V and 6 bases from J; bases unmatched to any gene: 13. The CDR3 has 16 amino acids. The CDR3 sequence: CASSPLGTGGSLEQYF. The CDR3 nucleotides are TGTGCCAGCTCACCTCTCGGGACGGGAGGGAGCCTCGAGCAGTACTTC.

The gene calls are TRBV28 and TRBJ1-5; TRBD1 aligns across 7 bases. With V trimmed by 8 bases and J by 3 bases, 4 bases remained unmatched. CDR3 size: 13 residues. Looked up from germline, CDR1 is MDHEN and CDR2 is SYDVKM. DNA of the CDR3: TGTGCCAGCTGGACAGGCCTCAATCAGCCCCAGCATTTT. Translating it yields CASWTGLNQPQHF.

This clone has just a few counts. V and J are TRBV5-4 and TRBJ2-7, with D possibly matching TRBD1 (6 bases). V dropped 3 bases and J dropped 6 bases, with 16 bases sitting between them. The CDR3 consists of 14 residues. The germline V gene encodes CDR1 SGHNT and CDR2 YYREEE (reference sequence). CDR3 region: CASSSVGTSGEQYF. The CDR3 DNA reads TGTGCCAGCAGCTCTGTAGGGACATCGGGCGAGCAGTACTTC.

J is TRBJ2-1 and V is TRBV10-3; TRBD2 matches 10 bases. CDR1 is ENHRY and CDR2 is SYGVKD in the germline V gene. The V and J ends lost 6 bases and 6 bases, in that order; junction bases with no gene match: 14. The length of the CDR3 is 17 residues. The chain's CDR3 is CAIRGPVTSGQANEQFF. The CDR3 DNA reads TGTGCCATCAGAGGGCCGGTGACTAGCGGGCAGGCCAATGAGCAGTTCTTC.

The count of this clone is one. The chain uses TRBV4-2 and TRBJ2-3, with 7 bases fitting TRBD2. The CDR3 has 17 residues. Germline V CDR1 and CDR2: LGHNA, YNFKEQ. With V trimmed by 0 bases and J by 2 bases, 8 bases remained unmatched. Here the CDR3 DNA reads TGTGCCAGCAGCCAAGAGAGTCTAGCGGATTTCACAGATACGCAGTATTTT. It yields the protein CASSQESLADFTDTQYF.

This clone occurred once. V is TRBV7-2 and J is TRBJ2-3, with 8 nucleotides matching TRBD1. The V gene end was trimmed by 5 bases and the J gene end by 1 base; junction bases not matched to a gene: 5. Germline values: CDR1 SGHTA, CDR2 FQGNSA. The CDR3 length is 15 residues. As DNA, the CDR3 is TGTGCCAGCAGCGCCCAACAGGGGGGCACAGATACGCAGTATTTT. Its protein product is CASSAQQGGTDTQYF.

This CDR3 is CASSLRGTNEKLFF. The CDR3 DNA sequence: TGTGCCAGCTCATTAAGGGGGACTAATGAAAAACTGTTTTTT. The rearrangement links TRBV18 to TRBJ1-4; tentative D call: TRBD1 (6 bases). CDR1 KGHSH and CDR2 LQKENI come from the germline V gene. The CDR3 loop spans 14 amino acids. V gave up 5 bases and J gave up 2 bases, with 9 bases separating them.

The rearrangement uses TRBV27 and TRBJ1-1; D unresolved. The CDR3 has 16 residues. The germline CDR1 and CDR2 sequences are MNHEY and SMNVEV (reference sequence). V gave up 5 bases and J gave up 0 bases, with 16 bases separating them. The CDR3 DNA reads TGTGCCAGCAGTAAGAGGTCTCTAGCCCTGAACACTGAAGCTTTCTTT. It translates to CASSKRSLALNTEAFF.

Regarding this clone: Because the CDR3's place on the DNA is in doubt, the DNA is left out and the CDR3 is given as listed by TCRdb. This rearrangement joins TRBV6-6 to TRBJ1-2; the tabulated D call, TRBD1, remains unverified against the DNA. With termini counted, the CDR3 has 12 amino acids. In germline, CDR1 is MNHNY, CDR2 SVGAGI (reference sequence). The CDR3 here is CASSWGQGNVTF.

The rearrangement joins TRBV5-1 to TRBJ2-2, with a tentative D call TRBD1 (5 bases). From germline, CDR1 is SGHRS and CDR2 YFSETQ. V lost 0 bases, J lost 0 bases, and 9 bases lay in between. CDR3 length: 16 residues. In nucleotides, the CDR3 is TGCGCCAGCAGCTTGGTTGCAGGGTCGAACACCGGGGAGCTGTTTTTT. This gives the protein CASSLVAGSNTGELFF.

This chain links TRBV6-2 or TRBV6-3 with TRBJ1-1; 8 bases align to TRBD1. This CDR3 has 13 amino acids. Germline V gene sequence: CDR1 MNHEY, CDR2 SVGEGT. J gave up 1 base and V 5 bases, and 0 bases lay outside the gene matches. CDR3 region: CASSGQGNTEAFF. The CDR3, as DNA: TGTGCCAGCAGTGGACAGGGGAACACTGAAGCTTTCTTT.

This chain joins TRBV19 and TRBJ1-4; TRBD1 agrees at 10 bases. The CDR3 runs 14 residues. Trimming at V came to 4 bases and at J to 7 bases, leaving 3 bases not matched to a gene. The germline V gene has CDR1 LNHDA and CDR2 SQIVND (reference sequence). CDR3 in DNA: TGTGCCAGTAGTAAGGACAGGGGGACTGAAAAACTGTTTTTT. Amino acids: CASSKDRGTEKLFF.

The chain employs TRBV30 and TRBJ2-2; 8 nucleotides match TRBD1. This CDR3 spans 16 amino acids. In germline, CDR1 is GTSNPN, CDR2 SVGIG (reference sequence). V gave up 4 bases and J gave up 2 bases; unmatched junction bases: 9. The CDR3: CAWKPGQALNTGELFF. Written as DNA, the CDR3 is TGTGCCTGGAAACCGGGACAGGCTTTAAACACCGGGGAGCTGTTTTTT.

This chain joins TRBV7-6 and TRBJ1-1; 8 bases align to TRBD1. This CDR3 has 16 residues. The germline gives CDR1 SGHVS, CDR2 FNYEAQ. The V gene end was trimmed by 0 bases and the J gene end by 0 bases; junction bases not matched to a gene: 3. This CDR3 reads CASSLADREMNTEAFF. The CDR3 DNA sequence: TGTGCCAGCAGCTTAGCGGACAGGGAAATGAACACTGAAGCTTTCTTT.